The 16 T cell receptor beta chains given below trace back to one sample, sequenced in a study of blood T cell repertoires in COVID-19. Sequencing was performed with immunoSEQ multiplex PCR; in TCRdb, only in-frame clones are kept and a portion is missing. The table lists tens of thousands of clones, roughly 87% of them singletons. Sample: peripheral blood. The receptors come from a man over 45 with active COVID-19.

The rearrangement links TRBV6-2 or TRBV6-3 to TRBJ2-7; TRBD2 matches 7 bases. J lost 5 bases, V lost 0 bases, and 7 bases had no gene match. The CDR3 sequence is 15 residues long. CDR1 and CDR2 (germline): MNHEY, SVGEGT. CDR3 coding DNA: TGTGCCAGCAGTTACTCCGGGGGGTGGTCGGACGAGCAGTACTTC. Its translation is CASSYSGGWSDEQYF.

The genes are TRBV19 and TRBJ2-5, with 9 nucleotides matching TRBD1. This CDR3 has 13 residues. The germline V gene encodes CDR1 LNHDA and CDR2 SQIVND (reference sequence). The V and J ends lost 10 bases and 4 bases, in that order; junction bases with no gene match: 7. The CDR3 nucleotides read TGTGCCACCCAGGACAGGGGAAGAGAGACCCAGTACTTC. The encoded protein is CATQDRGRETQYF. Full variable domain (missing parts from reference TRBV19 and TRBJ2-5): DGGITQSPKYLFRKEGQNVTLSCEQNLNHDAMYWYRQDPGQGLRLIYYSQIVNDFQKGDIAEGYSVSREKKESFPLTVTSAQKNPTAFYLCATQDRGRETQYFGPGTRLLVL.

This clone was recorded only once. The chain recombines TRBV6-5 with TRBJ1-1; 8 bases match TRBD1. V dropped 2 bases and J dropped 6; count of bases not matched to a gene: 5. CDR3 length: 14 residues. The germline V gene has CDR1 MNHEY and CDR2 SVGAGI. The chain's CDR3 is CASSYQGARAEAFF. In DNA form, the CDR3 reads TGTGCCAGCAGTTACCAGGGGGCGCGCGCTGAAGCTTTCTTT.

The V and J genes are TRBV7-9 and TRBJ1-4, with 7 nucleotides matching TRBD1. CDR1 is SEHNR, CDR2 FQNEAQ, per germline (reference sequence). The CDR3 is 16 amino acids. J lost 1 base, V lost 5 bases, and 7 bases had no gene match. CDR3 sequence reads: CASSLRQGLTNEKLFF. The CDR3 bases are TGTGCCAGCAGCCTGAGACAGGGCTTAACTAATGAAAAACTGTTTTTT. The whole variable domain, filled in from reference TRBV7-9 and TRBJ1-4, reads DTGVSQNPRHKITKRGQNVTFRCDPISEHNRLYWYRQTLGQGPEFLTYFQNEAQLEKSRLLSDRFSAERPKGSFSTLEIQRTEQGDSAMYLCASSLRQGLTNEKLFFGSGTQLSVL.

The V call is TRBV6-2 or TRBV6-3, the J call TRBJ2-7; TRBD1 matches at 10 bases. CDR1 and CDR2 (germline): MNHEY, SVGEGT. V dropped 2 bases and J dropped 1; count of bases not matched to a gene: 2. The length of the CDR3 is 15 residues. As DNA, the CDR3 is TGTGCCAGCAGTTACCCGGACAGGGGGTCCTACGAGCAGTACTTC. Translated: CASSYPDRGSYEQYF.

The gene calls are TRBV3-1 (or the pseudogene TRBV3-2) and TRBJ1-2, with 7 bases fitting TRBD1. The CDR3 runs to 14 residues. The J segment lost 6 bases and the V segment lost 1 base, leaving 5 bases of the junction unmatched. Germline CDR1 reads LGHDT; CDR2 reads YNNKEL (reference sequence). The CDR3: CASSQGQGQDGYTF. The CDR3, as DNA: TGTGCCAGCAGCCAAGGACAGGGACAAGATGGCTACACCTTC.

The chain couples TRBV2 to TRBJ1-1; maybe TRBD1 (6 bases). V was shortened by 5 bases and J by 1 base, with 8 bases between the two germline ends. The CDR3 runs to 13 residues. From germline, CDR1 is SNHLY and CDR2 FYNNEI. The CDR3 DNA sequence: TGTGCCAGCAGTCGGACAGAGAACACTGAAGCTTTCTTT. This sequence encodes CASSRTENTEAFF.

V usage is TRBV9 and J usage is TRBJ2-3; 8 bases are shared with TRBD2. The V and J ends lost 3 bases and 6 bases, in that order; junction bases with no gene match: 6. CDR3 length: 14 residues. Germline V CDR1 and CDR2: SGDLS, YYNGEE. This chain's CDR3 is CASSAGLATDTQYF. The DNA for the CDR3 is TGTGCCAGCAGCGCTGGACTAGCAACGGATACGCAGTATTTT.

The rearrangement links TRBV28 to TRBJ1-2, with D perhaps TRBD1 (5 bases). The CDR3 contains 13 residues. With 2 bases removed from V and 4 bases from J, the gap between germline ends came to 8 bases. Germline CDR1 is MDHEN and CDR2 is SYDVKM. CDR3 sequence (DNA): TGTGCCAGCAGTTTACAGGGTATCTATGGCTACACCTTC. As protein: CASSLQGIYGYTF.

The chain employs TRBV5-5 and TRBJ1-6; TRBD1 might be the D (6 bases). V was clipped by 0 bases and J by 6 bases, with 10 bases between them. Germline V gene sequence: CDR1 SGHKS, CDR2 YYEKEE (reference sequence). CDR3 size: 15 residues. The CDR3 sequence is CASSLGGRRNSPLHF. In nucleotides, the CDR3 is TGTGCCAGCAGCTTGGGGGGGCGCCGTAATTCACCCCTCCACTTT.

The CDR3 is CASSSGQAETQYF. For the CDR3, the DNA is TGTGCCAGCAGCTCGGGACAGGCAGAGACCCAGTACTTC. This chain joins TRBV7-3 and TRBJ2-5, with 8 nucleotides matching TRBD1. CDR3 size: 13 residues. J lost 4 bases, V lost 4 bases, and 2 bases had no gene match. Germline V gene data show CDR1 as SGHTA and CDR2 as FQGTGA.

CDR3 in DNA: TGTGCCAGCAGCCACGATCTAGGACAGCCTGGAGACTATGGCTACACCTTC. Translation gives CASSHDLGQPGDYGYTF. The V and J genes are TRBV3-1 (or the pseudogene TRBV3-2) and TRBJ1-2; weak D call: TRBD1 (6 bases). V was pared by 3 bases and J by 3 bases, with 20 bases between. CDR1 LGHDT and CDR2 YNNKEL come from the germline V gene (reference sequence). The CDR3 has 17 residues.

In this sample, this clone turned up a few times. The genes are TRBV5-1 and TRBJ2-5, with TRBD2 matching over 14 bases. Losses at the gene ends were 1 base for V and 3 bases for J; bases not matched to a gene: 5. The CDR3 contains 17 residues. Looked up from germline, CDR1 is SGHRS and CDR2 is YFSETQ. The CDR3 spells CASSLRGGLAGEETQYF. Here the CDR3 DNA reads TGCGCCAGCAGCTTGAGGGGGGGACTAGCGGGAGAAGAGACCCAGTACTTC.

J is TRBJ1-1 and V is TRBV10-1; D gene uncertain. CDR3 length: 13 residues. Trimming removed 0 bases at V and 2 bases at J, with 4 bases between. In germline, CDR1 is WNHNN, CDR2 SYGVQD (reference sequence). The CDR3 bases are TGCGCCAGCAGTGAGTCCCGTAACACTGAAGCTTTCTTT. This sequence encodes CASSESRNTEAFF.

In its sample, this clone was seen a few times. The junction and the germline gene differ at one end; a read error may be behind it. The chain couples TRBV18 to TRBJ2-7; tentatively, D is TRBD1 (6 bases). The CDR3 runs to 15 residues. Looked up from germline, CDR1 is KGHSH and CDR2 is LQKENI. CDR3 protein: CASSPLQGSPYEQYF. CDR3 in DNA: TGTGCCAGCTCCCCACTCCAGGGGTCCCCCTACGAGCAGTACTTC.

This clone was counted only a few times. This chain links TRBV11-3 with TRBJ2-7, with D possibly being TRBD2 (6 bases). Germline assignment: CDR1 SGHNT and CDR2 YENEEA. Trimming took off 2 bases at V and 4 bases at J, with 12 bases between the two ends. The CDR3 totals 14 residues. CDR3 loop: CASSLQGGGYEQYF. DNA for the CDR3: TGTGCCAGCAGCTTACAGGGAGGAGGATACGAGCAGTACTTC.